This TCR beta chain is drawn from a study of blood T cell repertoires in COVID-19. Study at large: There were acute and convalescent COVID-19 samples, and they came from the United States, Italy and Spain. Nucleic acid was either cDNA or gDNA, and it came from T cells, B-cell-depleted T cells, or PBMCs.

The authors' processing: Reference gene primer amplification gave estimated nucleated cell counts. Assay: immunoSEQ multiplex PCR; the TCRdb copy retains only in-frame clones and omits some. The V and J calls and the clone size are those of that table, but D and trimming were determined from the DNA. The sample lists about 240,000 clones, 85% to 90% seen once, with 0.99% in the top ten. The J segment lost 3 bases and the V segment lost 2 bases, leaving 5 bases of the junction unmatched. Germline loops: CDR1 LGHNA, CDR2 YSLEER. The length of the CDR3 is 15 residues. This clone showed up just once. This receptor was taken from a woman aged 40 to 50 who had recovered from COVID-19. The chain is built from TRBV4-3 and TRBJ2-3; TRBD2 aligns across 7 bases. Sequencing was done on a sample of peripheral blood. The CDR3 loop reads CASSQFAGETDTQYF. CDR3 in DNA: TGCGCCAGCAGCCAATTTGCGGGAGAGACAGATACGCAGTATTTT.